This T cell receptor beta chain was captured in a study of blood T cell repertoires in COVID-19. At the level of the study: The study drew acute and convalescent COVID-19 samples from the United States, Italy and Spain. The analysed material was cDNA or gDNA that came from T cells, B-cell-depleted T cells, or PBMCs.

Germline lookup yields CDR1 MNHEY and CDR2 SMNVEV (reference sequence). Trimming removed 8 bases at V and 0 bases at J, with 10 bases between. CDR3 length equals 13 residues. Libraries were prepared by immunoSEQ multiplex PCR; TCRdb keeps only in-frame clonotypes and omits some of them. The table records around 470,000 clones, 90% of them present only once. Living in 25 or so US areas, the participants were between roughly 18 and 89 years of age. Participants reported their clinical history, and cohort assignment relied on those reports. Sequencing was done on a sample of PBMCs or T cells enriched from blood (not recorded which). This chain links TRBV27 with TRBJ1-1; unclear D gene. This TCR was sampled from a man aged 18 to 29 who had recovered from COVID-19. The CDR3 protein is CASQAVLNTEAFF. Written as DNA, the CDR3 is TGTGCCAGCCAGGCAGTCTTGAACACTGAAGCTTTCTTT.